This T cell receptor beta chain is from a study of shared clonotypes between healthy human individuals. Germline CDR1 reads SGHRS; CDR2 reads YFSETQ. J gave up 9 bases and V 2 bases, and 11 bases lay outside the gene matches. The CDR3 extends over 15 amino acids. Sequencing was performed with immunoSEQ multiplex PCR; in TCRdb, only in-frame clones are kept and a portion is missing. The sample lists about 2.4 million clones; roughly 93% were seen once. The receptor comes from a man between 18 and 35 years old in good health. Some clones in this sample may be carry-over from other donors' samples. V is TRBV5-1 and J is TRBJ2-1; 7 nucleotides line up with TRBD2. Sequenced input: naive CD4+ T cells from PBMCs. Subset of the sample: CD45RA+ positively selected. DNA of the CDR3: TGCGCCAGCAGCTTTCAGGCGGGGGTAAAGAGTGAGCAGTTCTTC. Protein product: CASSFQAGVKSEQFF.